One and the same sample provided the 16 T cell receptor beta chains below, sequenced in a study of T cells after yellow fever vaccination (dated 2019 in TCRdb). The meaning of the sample's treatment or condition label: live attenuated yellow fever vaccine strain. The protocol used for the library was 5' RACE. These reads were obtained on an Illumina HiSeq 2500. TCRdb handled the public reads itself, with Q25 trimming in fastp and clone calling in MiXCR, and kept productive beta chains. Every CDR3 protein is listed once, alongside the most common genes and DNA of its rows. Counted in this sample were 450,000 to 550,000 distinct CDR3 sequences; over 15% of them appeared once. Roughly an eighth of the sample belongs to the ten largest clones. Here the sequenced sample was PBMCs, taken 15 days after the yellow fever booster vaccination. Receptor source: a man between 25 and 39 years old who received the YFV17D yellow fever vaccine.

The V and J genes are TRBV6-2 or TRBV6-3 and TRBJ2-7, with TRBD1 as a possible D gene (6 bases). The CDR3 has 14 residues. Germline values: CDR1 MNHEY, CDR2 SVGEGT. The V end lost 2 bases, the J end lost 5 bases, and 13 bases lay between the germline ends. The CDR3 protein is CASSYRDTENEQYF. The CDR3 region has the DNA TGTGCCAGCAGTTACCGGGACACTGAGAACGAGCAGTACTTC.

The gene calls are TRBV20-1 and TRBJ2-1, with unresolved D. The germline V and J ends were trimmed by 4 bases and 9 bases, with 10 bases remaining between them. There are 11 residues in the CDR3. Germline CDR1 reads DFQATT; CDR2 reads SNEGSKA (reference sequence). The CDR3 sequence: CSANPVREQFF. Here the CDR3 DNA reads TGCAGTGCTAACCCCGTTCGTGAGCAGTTCTTC.

The V call is TRBV10-1, the J call TRBJ2-5; D unresolved. The germline V gene encodes CDR1 WNHNN and CDR2 SYGVQD (reference sequence). This CDR3 spans 13 amino acids. The V end was cut by 3 bases, the J end by 5 bases, with 10 bases between. The CDR3 protein is CASSDPDTETQYF. The CDR3 coding sequence is TGCGCCAGCAGTGACCCAGACACCGAGACCCAGTACTTC.

The rearrangement links TRBV6-2 or TRBV6-3 to TRBJ2-3; D possibly matches TRBD1 or TRBD2 (5 bases each). There are 13 residues in the CDR3. In germline, CDR1 is MNHEY, CDR2 SVGEGT. V lost 7 bases to trimming and J lost 1 base, with 9 bases between them. CDR3 sequence reads: CASTRDGTDTQYF. The CDR3 DNA is TGTGCCAGCACCCGGGACGGCACAGATACGCAGTATTTT.

This clonotype occurred a few times. This chain uses TRBV20-1 with TRBJ2-1, with D tentatively TRBD1 or TRBD2 (5 bases each). The CDR3 length is 15 residues. Germline CDR1 and CDR2: DFQATT and SNEGSKA (reference sequence). Trimming cost V 6 bases and J 0 bases, with 15 bases left between them. CDR3 residues: CSATGTISSYNEQFF. In DNA form, the CDR3 reads TGCAGTGCGACCGGGACCATTAGCTCCTACAATGAGCAGTTCTTC.

This clonotype was counted a single time. The V and J genes are TRBV5-1 and TRBJ1-1, with D possibly matching TRBD1 (6 bases). The CDR3 covers 14 residues. Germline values: CDR1 SGHRS, CDR2 YFSETQ. Trimming took 6 bases from V and 1 from J, leaving 13 bases between them. The chain's CDR3 is CASNSGHQNTEAFF. The CDR3 region has the DNA TGCGCCAGCAATTCGGGACACCAGAACACTGAAGCTTTCTTT.

This clonotype was detected only a few times. The chain combines TRBV28 with TRBJ2-7, with a tentative D call TRBD2 (7 bases). Germline V gives CDR1 MDHEN, CDR2 SYDVKM. V lost 5 bases and J lost 3, with 26 bases in between. CDR3 length: 18 residues. Here the CDR3 reads CASSLVTSRGGDVYEQYF. The CDR3 bases are TGTGCCAGCAGTCTCGTTACTAGCCGAGGGGGGGATGTCTACGAGCAGTACTTC.

The chain couples TRBV7-9 to TRBJ2-5; no firm D call. The germline gives CDR1 SEHNR, CDR2 FQNEAQ (reference sequence). The CDR3 is 15 residues long. V lost 5 bases to trimming and J lost 7 bases, with 20 bases between them. CDR3 residues: CASSPPTLGPGTQYF. The CDR3 DNA reads TGTGCCAGCAGCCCCCCCACATTAGGGCCGGGGACCCAGTACTTC.

This clonotype has a handful of counts. This sequence joins TRBV10-3 and TRBJ2-1, with 8 bases lining up with TRBD2. CDR1 is ENHRY and CDR2 is SYGVKD in the germline V gene. The ends lost 10 bases at V and 1 base at J; junction bases unmatched: 9. The CDR3 is 15 amino acids. The CDR3 sequence: CASEASGSSYNEQFF. Written as DNA, the CDR3 is TGTGCCAGCGAGGCCAGCGGGAGTTCCTACAATGAGCAGTTCTTC.

J is TRBJ2-3 and V is TRBV7-2; D call uncertain. CDR1 and CDR2 from the germline V gene are SGHTA and FQGNSA. Trimming pared 4 bases from V and 0 bases from J, leaving 11 bases between. CDR3 size: 15 residues. The CDR3 DNA follows: TGTGCCAGCAGCTCACGAGGTATCAGCACAGATACGCAGTATTTT. It is translated as CASSSRGISTDTQYF.

The chain recombines TRBV20-1 with TRBJ1-5, with D perhaps matching TRBD1 (6 bases). CDR3 length equals 15 residues. The germline CDR1 and CDR2 sequences are DFQATT and SNEGSKA (reference sequence). V lost 3 bases to trimming and J lost 2 bases, with 14 bases between them. DNA of the CDR3: TGCAGTGCTAGTCGGGACTCAGGGGGCAATCAGCCCCAGCATTTT. Encoded protein: CSASRDSGGNQPQHF.

CDR3 residues: CSVGRLAGGPYEQFF. DNA of the CDR3: TGCAGCGTTGGCCGACTAGCGGGAGGGCCCTATGAGCAGTTCTTC. The chain links TRBV29-1 to TRBJ2-1; 14 nucleotides align to TRBD2. CDR1 and CDR2 (germline): SQVTM, ANQGSEA. With 4 bases clipped from V and 8 bases from J, the junction kept 7 bases outside the gene matches. The CDR3 length is 15 residues.

This clonotype was seen only a few times. The rearrangement joins TRBV20-1 to TRBJ2-2; either TRBD1 or TRBD2 may supply D (5 bases each). Germline lookup yields CDR1 DFQATT and CDR2 SNEGSKA (reference sequence). V was pared by 5 bases and J by 5 bases, with 15 bases between. CDR3 length: 14 amino acids. CDR3 in amino acids: CSASGTAGTGELFF. In DNA, the CDR3 is TGCAGTGCTTCCGGGACGGCAGGGACCGGGGAGCTGTTTTTT.

The chain employs TRBV7-2 and TRBJ2-3, with D perhaps assigned TRBD1 or TRBD2 (5 bases each). Trimming pared 1 base from V and 5 bases from J, leaving 13 bases between. This CDR3 spans 15 amino acids. Germline CDR1 SGHTA, CDR2 FQGNSA. The CDR3 reads CASSLGGLERDTQYF. CDR3 nucleotide sequence: TGTGCCAGCAGCTTAGGGGGGTTGGAAAGAGATACGCAGTATTTT.

J is TRBJ2-3 and V is TRBV20-1; TRBD2 agrees at 11 bases. This CDR3 comprises 14 residues. CDR1 is DFQATT and CDR2 is SNEGSKA in the germline V gene (reference sequence). The V gene end was trimmed by 6 bases and the J gene end by 5 bases; junction bases not matched to a gene: 7. The CDR3 loop reads CSARSGRAGDTQYF. The CDR3, as DNA: TGCAGTGCACGTAGCGGGAGGGCAGGAGATACGCAGTATTTT.

This clonotype appeared a few times. The chain combines TRBV6-2 or TRBV6-3 with TRBJ2-7, with D unclear. The germline V gene encodes CDR1 MNHEY and CDR2 SVGEGT. This CDR3 contains 13 residues. The V gene lost 4 bases and the J gene lost 6 bases, with 13 bases spanning the gap. Written as DNA, the CDR3 is TGTGCCAGCAGTTCCTCAGCCCTGTCCGAGCAGTACTTC. Amino acids: CASSSSALSEQYF.